This T cell receptor (beta chain) was captured by sequencing in a study of shared clonotypes between healthy human individuals. Study observations and caveats: Rarefaction exposed incomplete sorted-subset sequencing despite large depth. What limited the represented genetic and exposure-history diversity was the small number of donors.

At a deep level, the assay was run. The data were produced by immunoSEQ multiplex PCR, yet TCRdb's version contains in-frame clones alone and is incomplete. The profile shows some 2 million clones, approximately 95% of them singletons. This clone is a singleton in its sample. Its cognate antigen is unknown. The V gene lost 6 bases and the J gene lost 8 bases, with 14 bases spanning the gap. There are 13 residues in the CDR3. CDR1 and CDR2 from the germline V gene are MNHEY and SVGAGI. Terminally differentiated effector memory CD45RA+ cells were left out of the naive CD8 fraction, which was CD45RO-negative and positively selected for CCR7. The donors, healthy adults who were HIV-negative, had experienced no recent acute infections or vaccinations.

The material sequenced was naive CD8+ T cells sorted from blood. The gene calls are TRBV6-5 and TRBJ2-1; D not certain. This clonotype was obtained from a young man in good health. DNA for the CDR3: TGTGCCAGCAGCCCTGACACATCGGATGAGCAGTTCTTC. This codes for CASSPDTSDEQFF.